The 30 T cell receptor beta chains listed next were all sequenced from one sample in a study of response to subunit inactivated influenza vaccine. TCRdb ran MiXCR on the RT-PCR reads and lists one entry per CDR3 protein. The profile shows around 650,000 distinct CDR3 sequences, less than 20% of them singletons. Here the sequenced sample was PBMCs from blood, taken about 11 days after vaccination. The receptor set was obtained from a man aged 45-65 years who received an inactivated influenza vaccine.

This clonotype turned up a few times. The chain has TRBV4-3 and TRBJ1-5; tentatively, D is TRBD1 (5 bases). Germline V CDR1 and CDR2: LGHNA, YSLEER. Trimming stripped 0 bases from V and 7 bases from J, with 13 bases between. The CDR3 extends over 15 amino acids. The CDR3 DNA reads as TGCGCCAGCAGCCAAGATTCGGGGGTGGGCCAGCCCCAGCATTTT. Amino acid sequence: CASSQDSGVGQPQHF.

This clonotype appeared many times. V gene TRBV6-2 or TRBV6-3 combines with J gene TRBJ2-1; D could derive from TRBD1 or TRBD2 (5 bases each). The V end was cut by 3 bases, the J end by 7 bases, with 13 bases between. The V gene's germline CDR1 is MNHEY and CDR2 SVGEGT. There are 14 residues in the CDR3. The CDR3 DNA reads TGTGCCAGCAGTTATCTCGGGACGGAGAATGAGCAGTTCTTC. It is translated as CASSYLGTENEQFF.

The chain has TRBV4-2 and TRBJ2-7, with D perhaps given as TRBD1 or TRBD2 (5 bases each). V shed 0 bases and J shed 1 base, with 10 bases lying between them. This CDR3 has 15 residues. Germline CDR1 and CDR2: LGHNA and YNFKEQ. Here the CDR3 DNA reads TGTGCCAGCAGCCAAGATGAGAGGGGATCCTACGAGCAGTACTTC. Amino acids: CASSQDERGSYEQYF.

This chain joins TRBV20-1 and TRBJ2-3, with TRBD2 identical over 10 bases. J gave up 2 bases and V 4 bases, and 9 bases lay outside the gene matches. Germline assignment: CDR1 DFQATT and CDR2 SNEGSKA (reference sequence). This CDR3 is 16 amino acids long. CDR3 DNA: TGCAGTGCTAACCCCATTAGCGGGAGGACCACAGATACGCAGTATTTT. Its translation is CSANPISGRTTDTQYF.

This clonotype was found a few times. V gene TRBV28 combines with J gene TRBJ1-5; D is ambiguous. The CDR3 consists of 15 residues. Germline V gene lookup returns CDR1 MDHEN and CDR2 SYDVKM. With 3 bases removed from V and 2 bases from J, the gap between germline ends came to 11 bases. Here the CDR3 DNA reads TGTGCCAGCAGTTTTGTTGCCAACGGCAATCAGCCCCAGCATTTT. Translated, it gives CASSFVANGNQPQHF.

The chain couples TRBV9 to TRBJ2-3; 7 bases map to TRBD2. This CDR3 is built from 16 residues. The V segment lost 0 bases and the J segment 2 bases; nucleotides outside the gene matches: 6. Germline lookup yields CDR1 SGDLS and CDR2 YYNGEE. CDR3: CASSVGTSENTDTQYF. CDR3 DNA: TGTGCCAGCAGCGTAGGAACTAGCGAAAACACAGATACGCAGTATTTT.

This clonotype showed up just a few times. The chain has TRBV7-3 and TRBJ2-1, with D unresolved. This CDR3 has 13 amino acids. Deletions cut 1 base from V and 8 bases from J, with 9 bases between. Germline-derived CDR1 and CDR2 are SGHTA and FQGTGA. The CDR3 DNA sequence: TGTGCCAGCAGCTTAAAGCCTTTGGATGAGCAGTTCTTC. Protein sequence: CASSLKPLDEQFF.

V gene TRBV2 combines with J gene TRBJ2-5; D unresolved. The CDR3 consists of 13 residues. The germline V and J ends were trimmed by 7 bases and 5 bases, with 14 bases remaining between them. The germline V gene encodes CDR1 SNHLY and CDR2 FYNNEI. The CDR3 is CASTIVPGETQYF. CDR3 bases: TGTGCCAGCACCATCGTCCCCGGGGAGACCCAGTACTTC.

The chain uses TRBV29-1 and TRBJ2-5; D tentatively fits TRBD1 or TRBD2 (5 bases each). The length of the CDR3 is 12 residues. The V end lost 5 bases, the J end lost 4 bases, and 11 bases lay between the germline ends. Germline CDR1 is SQVTM and CDR2 is ANQGSEA. The CDR3 sequence is CSVRWDGETQYF. The CDR3 nucleotides read TGCAGCGTTCGATGGGACGGAGAGACCCAGTACTTC.

This clonotype was recorded a few times. The chain uses TRBV2 and TRBJ2-6, with no clear D. V was shortened by 6 bases and J by 0 bases, with 24 bases between the two germline ends. Looked up from germline, CDR1 is SNHLY and CDR2 is FYNNEI. The CDR3 is 20 amino acids. CDR3 loop: CASSTPMWQGLLSGANVLTF. The CDR3 coding sequence is TGTGCCAGCAGCACTCCAATGTGGCAAGGCTTACTCTCTGGGGCCAACGTCCTGACTTTC.

The CDR3 region is CSAVSGGQERSQYF. The CDR3 DNA is TGCAGTGCTGTGAGCGGGGGCCAAGAACGGAGCCAGTACTTC. The J gene is TRBJ2-5, the V gene TRBV20-1; 8 bases are shared with TRBD2. The CDR3 totals 14 residues. Germline assignment: CDR1 DFQATT and CDR2 SNEGSKA (reference sequence). V gave up 5 bases and J gave up 10 bases; unmatched junction bases: 15.

This clonotype was counted a few times. J is TRBJ2-2 and V is TRBV11-2; tentative D call: TRBD1 (5 bases). The ends were cut back, 2 bases at V and 6 bases at J, with 10 bases in the middle. The CDR3 totals 14 residues. CDR1 is SGHAT, CDR2 FQNNGV, per germline. The DNA of the CDR3 is TGTGCCAGCAGCTTATCAGGGTGGGCCGGGGAGCTGTTTTTT. Residues: CASSLSGWAGELFF.

The chain recombines TRBV6-1 with TRBJ2-5; possible D gene TRBD2, 7 bases. Per the germline V gene, CDR1 is MNHNS and CDR2 is SASEGT. V was shortened by 7 bases and J by 2 bases, with 14 bases between the two germline ends. The CDR3 length is 14 residues. This CDR3 reads CASMWGGLQETQYF. Here the CDR3 DNA reads TGTGCCAGCATGTGGGGGGGCCTTCAAGAGACCCAGTACTTC.

A few counts support this clonotype. This chain links TRBV7-6 with TRBJ2-2; D might be TRBD2 (6 bases). CDR3 size: 15 residues. V was clipped by 1 base and J by 5 bases, with 11 bases between them. The V gene's germline CDR1 is SGHVS and CDR2 FNYEAQ. In nucleotides, the CDR3 is TGTGCCAGCAGCTTAGTGCGGGAATCTACCGGGGAGCTGTTTTTT. Translated, it gives CASSLVRESTGELFF.

CDR3 sequence (DNA): TGTGCCAGCAGCCATCGGACAGGCTTCTCCTACGAGCAGTACTTC. It codes for CASSHRTGFSYEQYF. V is TRBV3-1 and J is TRBJ2-7; the match to TRBD1 covers 7 bases. V shed 3 bases and J 0 bases; nucleotides not matched to a gene: 5. CDR1 is LGHDT, CDR2 YNNKEL, per germline (reference sequence). CDR3 length: 15 residues.

This clonotype was observed a few times. V and J are TRBV5-6 and TRBJ2-2; tentative D call: TRBD2 (6 bases). CDR1 and CDR2 from the germline V gene are SGHDT and YYEEEE. The CDR3 is 12 residues long. V dropped 4 bases and J dropped 6 bases, with 7 bases sitting between them. CDR3 DNA sequence: TGTGCCAGCAGCAGACTAGCCGGGGAGCTGTTTTTT. This gives the protein CASSRLAGELFF.

This chain uses TRBV6-2 or TRBV6-3 with TRBJ2-5, with D possibly being TRBD2 (6 bases). The V end was cut by 5 bases, the J end by 7 bases, with 11 bases between. The CDR3 has 12 residues. Germline CDR1 reads MNHEY; CDR2 reads SVGEGT. In DNA, the CDR3 is TGTGCCAGCAGTCGGGGGATAAGGACCCAGTACTTC. This sequence encodes CASSRGIRTQYF.

The J gene is TRBJ1-2, the V gene TRBV5-4; 11 bases line up with TRBD1. Losses at the gene ends were 3 bases for V and 8 bases for J; bases not matched to a gene: 3. The CDR3 runs 13 residues. Germline lookup yields CDR1 SGHNT and CDR2 YYREEE (reference sequence). The CDR3 protein is CASSWGQGDGYTF. In DNA, the CDR3 is TGTGCCAGCAGCTGGGGACAGGGGGACGGCTACACCTTC.

The chain uses TRBV15 and TRBJ2-7; 8 nucleotides agree with TRBD2. V dropped 5 bases and J dropped 5; count of bases not matched to a gene: 8. The CDR3 contains 14 residues. Germline CDR1 LNHNV, CDR2 YYDKDF (reference sequence). CDR3 sequence reads: CATSHGLAGHEQYF. In nucleotides, the CDR3 is TGTGCCACCAGCCACGGACTAGCTGGCCACGAGCAGTACTTC.

This clonotype was observed a handful of times. The chain recombines TRBV20-1 with TRBJ1-4; 8 nucleotides align to TRBD1. The CDR3 extends over 13 amino acids. V was clipped by 6 bases and J by 2 bases; unmatched bases: 2. The V gene's germline CDR1 is DFQATT and CDR2 SNEGSKA (reference sequence). CDR3 in DNA: TGCAGTGCAAGGACAGGGACTAATGAAAAACTGTTTTTT. Translating gives CSARTGTNEKLFF.

This chain links TRBV6-2 or TRBV6-3 with TRBJ2-7, with TRBD2 matching over 11 bases. CDR1 and CDR2 (germline): MNHEY, SVGEGT. The CDR3 contains 13 residues. The V segment lost 6 bases and the J segment 6 bases; nucleotides outside the gene matches: 4. The CDR3: CASRLAGGIEQYF. CDR3 nucleotides: TGTGCCAGCAGGTTAGCGGGAGGGATCGAGCAGTACTTC.

The V and J genes are TRBV29-1 and TRBJ1-1; D is unresolved. The germline V gene encodes CDR1 SQVTM and CDR2 ANQGSEA. The V end lost 5 bases, the J end lost 0 bases, and 4 bases lay between the germline ends. The CDR3 contains 11 residues. CDR3: CSVTVNTEAFF. The CDR3 DNA follows: TGCAGCGTTACAGTGAACACTGAAGCTTTCTTT.

This rearrangement joins TRBV28 to TRBJ2-7; unclear D gene. This CDR3 region has 13 residues. CDR1 is MDHEN, CDR2 SYDVKM, per germline. V lost 4 bases and J 2 bases, leaving 9 bases between the germline ends. CDR3 sequence (DNA): TGTGCCAGCAGTTCCTATCGGCCCTACGAGCAGTACTTC. Its protein product is CASSSYRPYEQYF. Together with reference TRBV28 and TRBJ2-7, the CDR3 gives the full variable domain: DVKVTQSSRYLVKRTGEKVFLECVQDMDHENMFWYRQDPGLGLRLIYFSYDVKMKEKGDIPEGYSVSREKKERFSLILESASTNQTSMYLCASSSYRPYEQYFGPGTRLTVT.

The chain combines TRBV7-6 with TRBJ2-3; D is perhaps TRBD1 (8 bases). CDR1 and CDR2 (germline): SGHVS, FNYEAQ. The CDR3 is 17 amino acids. Deletions cut 5 bases from V and 4 bases from J, with 22 bases between. The CDR3 sequence: CASSLSPQQGGADTQYF. CDR3 nucleotides: TGTGCCAGCAGCCTATCTCCTCAACAGGGGGGGGCAGATACGCAGTATTTT. Variable domain in full (rest from reference TRBV7-6 and TRBJ2-3): GAGVSQSPRYKVTKRGQDVALRCDPISGHVSLYWYRQALGQGPEFLTYFNYEAQQDKSGLPNDRFSAERPEGSISTLTIQRTEQRDSAMYRCASSLSPQQGGADTQYFGPGTRLTVL.

This chain uses TRBV5-1 with TRBJ2-7; TRBD1 or TRBD2 may be the D gene (5 bases each). Germline CDR1 is SGHRS and CDR2 is YFSETQ. Trimming cost V 4 bases and J 11 bases, with 10 bases left between them. The CDR3 is made up of 10 amino acids. The CDR3 loop is CASSGDREYF. CDR3 DNA sequence: TGCGCCAGCAGCGGGGACCGGGAGTACTTC. The full variable domain, in which reference TRBV5-1 and TRBJ2-7 provide the parts outside the CDR3, is KAGVTQTPRYLIKTRGQQVTLSCSPISGHRSVSWYQQTPGQGLQFLFEYFSETQRNKGNFPGRFSGRQFSNSRSEMNVSTLELGDSALYLCASSGDREYFGPGTRLTVT.

This chain links TRBV6-1 with TRBJ2-3; 8 nucleotides match TRBD2. CDR3 length: 15 amino acids. CDR1 and CDR2 from the germline V gene are MNHNS and SASEGT. V lost 6 bases, J lost 0 bases, and 5 bases stayed unmatched. The DNA for the CDR3 is TGTGCCAGCAGAACTAAGCGGGGGAGCACAGATACGCAGTATTTT. It codes for CASRTKRGSTDTQYF.

The rearrangement uses TRBV9 and TRBJ2-3, with D perhaps being TRBD1 or TRBD2 (5 bases each). V lost 4 bases, J lost 5 bases, and 20 bases lay in between. The CDR3 is 16 residues long. Per the germline V gene, CDR1 is SGDLS and CDR2 is YYNGEE. CDR3 protein: CASSTPRDVLGDTQYF. The CDR3 DNA reads as TGTGCCAGCAGCACCCCCCGGGACGTCCTGGGAGATACGCAGTATTTT.

This chain joins TRBV6-1 and TRBJ2-5; D is unclear. Trimming stripped 6 bases from V and 0 bases from J, with 11 bases between. Germline V lookup: CDR1 MNHNS, CDR2 SASEGT. The CDR3 runs 14 residues. In DNA form, the CDR3 reads TGTGCCAGCAGAGAAAGCGCTAACCAAGAGACCCAGTACTTC. This encodes CASRESANQETQYF.

In its sample, this clonotype was seen many times. The rearrangement joins TRBV7-2 to TRBJ2-5; no clear D. The CDR3 spans 13 residues. V was cut by 8 bases and J by 4 bases, with 14 bases left in between. Germline-derived CDR1 and CDR2 are SGHTA and FQGNSA. The CDR3 region has the DNA TGTGCCAGCGGTTTCTCAACCCCAGAGACCCAGTACTTC. It yields the protein CASGFSTPETQYF.

This clonotype is a singleton in its sample. V gene TRBV7-2 combines with J gene TRBJ2-3; D perhaps matches TRBD1 (5 bases). The CDR3 is made up of 15 amino acids. Trimming cost V 2 bases and J 4 bases, with 13 bases left between them. The V gene's germline CDR1 is SGHTA and CDR2 FQGNSA. CDR3 sequence reads: CASSLPGRYPDTQYF. In DNA form, the CDR3 reads TGTGCCAGCAGCTTACCAGGGCGGTACCCAGATACGCAGTATTTT.